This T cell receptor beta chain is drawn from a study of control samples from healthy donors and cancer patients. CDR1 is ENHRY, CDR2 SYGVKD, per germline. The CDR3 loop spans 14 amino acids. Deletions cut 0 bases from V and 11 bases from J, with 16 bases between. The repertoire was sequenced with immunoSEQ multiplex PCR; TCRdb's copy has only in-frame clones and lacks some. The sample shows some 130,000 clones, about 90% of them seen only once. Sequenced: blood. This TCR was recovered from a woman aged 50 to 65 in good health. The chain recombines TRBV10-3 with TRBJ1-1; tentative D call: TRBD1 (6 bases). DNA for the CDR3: TGTGCCATCAGTGAGTCGCTGGGGGCTAACGGGGCTTTCTTT. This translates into CAISESLGANGAFF.